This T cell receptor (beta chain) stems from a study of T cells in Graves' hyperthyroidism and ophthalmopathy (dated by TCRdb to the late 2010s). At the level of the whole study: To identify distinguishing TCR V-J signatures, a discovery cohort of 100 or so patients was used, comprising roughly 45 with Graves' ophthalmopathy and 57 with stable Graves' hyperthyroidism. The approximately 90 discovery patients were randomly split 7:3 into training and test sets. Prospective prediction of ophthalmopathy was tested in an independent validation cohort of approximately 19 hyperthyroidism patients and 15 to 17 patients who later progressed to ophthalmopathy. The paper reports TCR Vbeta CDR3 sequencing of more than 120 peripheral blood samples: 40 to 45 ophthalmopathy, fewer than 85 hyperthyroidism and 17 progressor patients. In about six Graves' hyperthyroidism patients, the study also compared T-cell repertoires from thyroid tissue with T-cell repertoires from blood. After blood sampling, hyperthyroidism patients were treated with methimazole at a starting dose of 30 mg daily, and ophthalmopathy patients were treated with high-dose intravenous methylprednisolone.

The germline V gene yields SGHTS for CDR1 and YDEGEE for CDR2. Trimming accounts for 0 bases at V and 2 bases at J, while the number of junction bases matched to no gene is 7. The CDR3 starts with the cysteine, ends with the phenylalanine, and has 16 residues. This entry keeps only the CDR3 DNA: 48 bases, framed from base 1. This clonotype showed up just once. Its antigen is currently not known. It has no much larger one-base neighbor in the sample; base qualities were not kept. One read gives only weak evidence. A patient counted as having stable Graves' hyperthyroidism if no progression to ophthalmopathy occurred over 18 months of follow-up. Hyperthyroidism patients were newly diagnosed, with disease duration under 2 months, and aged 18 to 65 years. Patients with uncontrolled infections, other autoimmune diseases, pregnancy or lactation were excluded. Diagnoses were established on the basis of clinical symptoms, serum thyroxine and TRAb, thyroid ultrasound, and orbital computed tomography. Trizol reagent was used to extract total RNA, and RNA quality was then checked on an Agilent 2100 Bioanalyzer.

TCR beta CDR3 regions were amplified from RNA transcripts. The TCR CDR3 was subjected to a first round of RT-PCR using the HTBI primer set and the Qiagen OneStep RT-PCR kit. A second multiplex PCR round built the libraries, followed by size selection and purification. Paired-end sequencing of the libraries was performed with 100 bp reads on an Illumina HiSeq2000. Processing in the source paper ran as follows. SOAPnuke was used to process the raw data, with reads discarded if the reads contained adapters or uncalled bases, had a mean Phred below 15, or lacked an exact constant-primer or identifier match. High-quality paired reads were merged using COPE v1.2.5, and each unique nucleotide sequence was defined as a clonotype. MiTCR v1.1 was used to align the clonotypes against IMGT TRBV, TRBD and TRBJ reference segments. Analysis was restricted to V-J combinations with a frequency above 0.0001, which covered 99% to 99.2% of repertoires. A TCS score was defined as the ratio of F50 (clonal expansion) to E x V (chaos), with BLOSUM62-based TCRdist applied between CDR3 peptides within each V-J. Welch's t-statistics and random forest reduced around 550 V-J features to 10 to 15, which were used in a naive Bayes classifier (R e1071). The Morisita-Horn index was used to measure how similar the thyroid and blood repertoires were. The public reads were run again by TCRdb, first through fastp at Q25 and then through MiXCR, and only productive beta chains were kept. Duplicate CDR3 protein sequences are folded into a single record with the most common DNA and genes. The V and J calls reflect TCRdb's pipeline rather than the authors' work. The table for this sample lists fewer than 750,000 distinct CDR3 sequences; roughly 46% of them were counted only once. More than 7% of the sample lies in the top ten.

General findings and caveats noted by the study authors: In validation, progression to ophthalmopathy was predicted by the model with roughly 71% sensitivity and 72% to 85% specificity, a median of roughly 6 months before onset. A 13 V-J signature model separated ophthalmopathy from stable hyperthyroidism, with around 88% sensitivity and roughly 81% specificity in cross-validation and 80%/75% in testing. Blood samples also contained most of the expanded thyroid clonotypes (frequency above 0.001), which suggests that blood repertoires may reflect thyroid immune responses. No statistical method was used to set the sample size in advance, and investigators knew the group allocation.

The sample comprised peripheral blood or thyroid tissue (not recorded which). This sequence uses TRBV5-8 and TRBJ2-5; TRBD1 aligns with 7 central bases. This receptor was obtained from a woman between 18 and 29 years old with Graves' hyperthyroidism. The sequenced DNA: TGTGCCAGCAGCTTGGTACAAGGGGGCTTTCAAGAGACCCAGTACTTC. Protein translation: CASSLVQGGFQETQYF.